This T cell receptor beta chain was documented in a study of T-cell memory formation after mild COVID-19 (dated by TCRdb to the early 2020s). Notes on the research overall: TCR sequence clusters from the two donors were found to be largely donor specific. T-cell clones expanding and contracting after mild COVID-19 in a couple of donors were tracked by longitudinal TCRalpha and TCRbeta repertoire sequencing. The cohort was made up of two young adult volunteers, one female and one male, who were previously healthy.

The V and J ends are trimmed by 5 bases and 1 base, leaving 15 bases between them. The CDR1 and CDR2 encoded by the germline V gene (reference sequence) are SGHKS and YYEKEE. The CDR3 runs 15 residues from the cysteine to the phenylalanine. The only DNA kept is the CDR3, 45 bases in frame from the first base. Sequencing relied on an Illumina NovaSeq 6000. TCRalpha and TCRbeta cDNA libraries were constructed by 5'RACE with constant-segment primers, with sample barcodes and unique molecular identifiers being introduced. RNA was extracted from every sample with Trizol reagent. The libraries were amplified in two PCR steps, and the second step added a second sample barcode and Illumina TruSeq adapters. Sequencing of libraries was performed on an Illumina NovaSeq with 2 x 150 bp paired-end reads. The authors' analysis ran thus. With migec v1.2.7, reads were demultiplexed and then collapsed into UMI-guided consensus sequences. With mixcr v2.1.11, UMI consensuses were aligned to TRA and TRB V and J templates and assembled into clonotypes. A clonotype was counted as expanded or contracted only if both edgeR and NoisET called the change significant, with noise models trained on biological replicates. For edgeR calls, the thresholds were a false discovery rate-adjusted p below 0.01 and a log2 fold-change of 1. As an exploratory analysis of dynamics, max-normalized trajectories of the 1000 most abundant clonotypes were examined by PCA with hierarchical clustering. The CD4 or CD8 phenotype of responding clones was assigned using the separately sequenced CD4+ and CD8+ repertoires. The raw public data were reprocessed by TCRdb itself: fastp quality trimming at Q25, MiXCR clonotype calling, in-frame beta chains only. Each entry is one CDR3 protein sequence, shown with its most common DNA and genes. In this record, the V and J calls reflect TCRdb's handling and not the investigators' own analysis. The sample includes approximately 210,000 distinct CDR3 sequences, with 15% to 20% observed a single time. Roughly 2.6% of the sample is taken by the ten largest.

This clonotype is categorized as medium-sized (0.01 to 0.1%). The antigen this receptor binds is unknown. Base qualities are not provided; no much larger clone lies one nucleotide away. Ficoll-Paque density gradient centrifugation was the method used to isolate PBMCs. Broader findings and caveats from the paper: Balanced CD4/CD8 phenotypes were observed for clones contracting from day 15 to 85, whereas a bias towards CD4+ was observed for a second wave of clones expanding from day 15 to 37. The study included only a couple of mild cases, and larger cohorts that include severe cases with pre-infection samples were judged to be necessary. The second-wave clones that peaked on day 37 were not confirmed to be SARS-CoV-2 specific. Some responding clones were found in pre-infection memory, which suggests that pre-existing cross-reactive memory T cells took part in the SARS-CoV-2 response. Contracting CD4+ clones turned up mainly in the CM and EM memory subsets, whereas EMRA was where CD8+ clones were enriched.

Source material: PBMCs or a T cell subset sorted from them (not recorded which). The source is an adult woman who had mild COVID-19 (a few samples of this study predate the infection). The sample titles of this study are shuffled in the database, so cell type and time point are left out; the donor was told from shared clones. The receptor chain draws on TRBV5-5 and TRBJ2-5; too little of a D gene remains to name it. The DNA sequence is given as TGTGCCAGCAGTACCCCCGGGCGGTCCCAAGAGACCCAGTACTTC. It codes for CASSTPGRSQETQYF. Reference TRBV5-5 and TRBJ2-5 genes cover what lies past the CDR3, so the full variable domain is DAGVTQSPTHLIKTRGQQVTLRCSPISGHKSVSWYQQVLGQGPQFIFQYYEKEERGRGNFPDRFSARQFPNYSSELNVNALLLGDSALYLCASSTPGRSQETQYFGPGTRLLVL.